The 11 T cell receptor beta chains below were found in one sample sequenced in a study of shared clonotypes between healthy human individuals. Sequencing used immunoSEQ multiplex PCR; TCRdb keeps in-frame clones, though not all of them. The data show approximately 2.1 million clones, with 85% to 95% seen just once and 0.39% held by the top ten. Specimen: naive CD4+ T cells from PBMCs. Subset described: CD45RA+ positively selected. The receptor source for this set is a young man in good health. Some clones in this sample may be carry-over from other donors' samples.

The gene calls are TRBV29-1 and TRBJ1-1, with D hard to call. The germline gives CDR1 SQVTM, CDR2 ANQGSEA. With 2 bases removed from V and 6 bases from J, the gap between germline ends came to 13 bases. This CDR3 has 13 amino acids. The CDR3 spells CSVESVLGSEAFF. The CDR3 DNA reads as TGCAGCGTTGAATCAGTCCTCGGTTCTGAAGCTTTCTTT. Looking up the rest from reference TRBV29-1 and TRBJ1-1 gives the full variable domain: SAVISQKPSRDICQRGTSLTIQCQVDSQVTMMFWYRQQPGQSLTLIATANQGSEATYESGFVIDKFPISRPNLTFSTLTVSNMSPEDSSIYLCSVESVLGSEAFFGQGTRLTVV.

This chain links TRBV10-3 with TRBJ1-2; tentative D call: TRBD1 (6 bases). Per germline, CDR1 ENHRY and CDR2 SYGVKD. The CDR3 length is 13 residues. The V end was cut by 7 bases, the J end by 3 bases, with 12 bases between. The CDR3 loop is CAINGGADYGYTF. The DNA of the CDR3 is TGTGCCATCAACGGGGGGGCGGACTATGGCTACACCTTC.

This chain joins TRBV25-1 and TRBJ1-1; 8 nucleotides line up with TRBD1. This CDR3 is 15 amino acids long. The germline V gene encodes CDR1 MGHDK and CDR2 SYGVNS. V shed 3 bases and J 4 bases; nucleotides not matched to a gene: 7. For the CDR3, the DNA is TGTGCCAGCAGTGACCCGACAGGGGCGGGCACTGAAGCTTTCTTT. It specifies CASSDPTGAGTEAFF.

The CDR3 DNA follows: TGTGCCAGCCAAGTATATGGGGACGGCGAGCAGTACTTC. Its translation is CASQVYGDGEQYF. This chain joins TRBV7-9 and TRBJ2-7; the D gene could be TRBD1 or TRBD2 (5 bases each). The CDR3 length is 13 residues. Trimming shortened V by 8 bases and J by 6 bases, and 17 bases separated the two germline ends. From germline, CDR1 is SEHNR and CDR2 FQNEAQ (reference sequence).

The chain uses TRBV9 and TRBJ2-7; D is possibly TRBD1 or TRBD2 (5 bases each). The germline V gene has CDR1 SGDLS and CDR2 YYNGEE. The CDR3 is 21 amino acids. Trimming took off 0 bases at V and 4 bases at J, with 32 bases between the two ends. The CDR3 region is CASSVDWGFLSNLGCWYEQYF. The CDR3 DNA reads TGTGCCAGCAGCGTAGACTGGGGGTTCCTAAGCAATCTAGGGTGTTGGTACGAGCAGTACTTC.

V usage is TRBV25-1 and J usage is TRBJ2-7; possibly TRBD1 for D (6 bases). V lost 6 bases to trimming and J lost 5 bases, with 20 bases between them. Per germline, CDR1 MGHDK and CDR2 SYGVNS. The CDR3 runs to 15 residues. The CDR3 protein is CASRGRNTGHDEQYF. CDR3 sequence (DNA): TGTGCCAGCAGGGGGCGGAACACAGGGCATGACGAGCAGTACTTC.

With regard to this clone: This sample also contains other DNA sequences that code for the same CDR3. The chain links TRBV27 to TRBJ2-7; D is perhaps TRBD1 (5 bases). The CDR3 has 13 amino acids. Germline CDR1 is MNHEY and CDR2 is SMNVEV (reference sequence). V was trimmed by 2 bases and J by 1 base, leaving 6 bases between them. CDR3 nucleotide sequence: TGTGCCAGCAGTTTACAGGGTTCCTACGAGCAGTACTTC. Protein: CASSLQGSYEQYF.

As regards this clone: The identical CDR3 is also encoded by other nucleotide sequences in the sample. The chain carries TRBV5-6 and TRBJ1-2; possibly TRBD1 for D (5 bases). The CDR3 spans 15 residues. The ends were cut back, 4 bases at V and 4 bases at J, with 17 bases in the middle. The germline CDR1 and CDR2 sequences are SGHDT and YYEEEE. CDR3 bases: TGTGCCAGCAGCCGAGACCGGGACCCACTCTATGGCTACACCTTC. Protein: CASSRDRDPLYGYTF.

This clone has a single count. The CDR3 DNA is TGTGCCAGCGGGGACAGGGGGCGCCGGGCCAACGTCCTGACTTTC. Protein: CASGDRGRRANVLTF. This chain connects TRBV7-8 to TRBJ2-6, with TRBD1 matching 12 bases. The length of the CDR3 is 15 residues. Per the germline V gene, CDR1 is SGHVS and CDR2 is FQNEAQ. Trimming at V came to 8 bases and at J to 5 bases, leaving 4 bases not matched to a gene.

V usage is TRBV4-1 and J usage is TRBJ1-4; D ambiguous. The CDR3 is 13 residues long. Per the germline V gene, CDR1 is MGHRA and CDR2 is YSYEKL. V lost 5 bases, J lost 7 bases, and 11 bases lay in between. As DNA, the CDR3 is TGCGCCAGCAGCTACCCGGCTGGTGAAAAACTGTTTTTT. It codes for CASSYPAGEKLFF.

V usage is TRBV7-3 and J usage is TRBJ2-1; 11 nucleotides line up with TRBD2. The ends lost 5 bases at V and 1 base at J; junction bases unmatched: 7. Looked up from germline, CDR1 is SGHTA and CDR2 is FQGTGA. This CDR3 has 17 amino acids. CDR3 protein: CASSPLAGGPSYNEQFF. DNA for the CDR3: TGTGCCAGCAGCCCCTTAGCGGGAGGGCCTTCCTACAATGAGCAGTTCTTC.